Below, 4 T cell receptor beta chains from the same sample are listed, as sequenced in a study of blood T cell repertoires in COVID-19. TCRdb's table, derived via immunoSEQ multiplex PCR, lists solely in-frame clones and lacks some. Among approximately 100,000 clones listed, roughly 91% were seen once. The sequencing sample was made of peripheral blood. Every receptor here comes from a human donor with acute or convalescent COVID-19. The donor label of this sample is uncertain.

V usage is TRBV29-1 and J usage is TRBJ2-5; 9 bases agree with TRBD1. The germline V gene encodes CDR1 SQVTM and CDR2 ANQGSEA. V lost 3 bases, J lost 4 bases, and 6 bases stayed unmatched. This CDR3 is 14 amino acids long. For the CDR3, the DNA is TGCAGCGTTGACGGGACAGGGCCTGGAGAGACCCAGTACTTC. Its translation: CSVDGTGPGETQYF.

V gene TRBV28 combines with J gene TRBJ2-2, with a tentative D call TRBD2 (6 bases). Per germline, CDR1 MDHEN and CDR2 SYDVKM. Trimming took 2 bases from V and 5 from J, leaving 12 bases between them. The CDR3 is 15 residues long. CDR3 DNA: TGTGCCAGCAGTTTAGGAGGGACGGGTACCGGGGAGCTGTTTTTT. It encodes CASSLGGTGTGELFF.

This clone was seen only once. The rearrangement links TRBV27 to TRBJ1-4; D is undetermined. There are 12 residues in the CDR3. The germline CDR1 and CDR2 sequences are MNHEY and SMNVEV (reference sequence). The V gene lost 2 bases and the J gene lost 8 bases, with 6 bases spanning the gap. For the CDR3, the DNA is TGTGCCAGCAGTTTAGTTGGCGAAAAACTGTTTTTT. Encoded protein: CASSLVGEKLFF.

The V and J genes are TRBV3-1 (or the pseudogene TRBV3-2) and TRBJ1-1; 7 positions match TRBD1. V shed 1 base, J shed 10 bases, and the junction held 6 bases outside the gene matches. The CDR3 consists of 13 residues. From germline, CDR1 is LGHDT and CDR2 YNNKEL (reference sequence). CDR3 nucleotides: TGTGCCAGCAGCCAAGTCACAGGGGTGAGAGCTTTCTTT. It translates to CASSQVTGVRAFF.